Below, 28 T cell receptor beta chains from the same sample are listed, as sequenced in a study of T-cell memory formation after mild COVID-19. TCRdb independently ran MiXCR on the 5' RACE reads; one entry per CDR3 protein. The table records 200,000 to 300,000 distinct CDR3 sequences, 15% to 17% of them present only once. The sequenced sample was PBMCs or a T cell subset sorted from them (not recorded which). The source is an adult woman who had mild COVID-19 (a few samples of this study predate the infection). Cell type and time point are not known.

This sequence joins TRBV3-1 and TRBJ1-5, with D perhaps TRBD1 (6 bases). Germline V gene sequence: CDR1 LGHDT, CDR2 YNNKEL (reference sequence). With 3 bases removed from V and 4 bases from J, the gap between germline ends came to 13 bases. The CDR3 sequence is 15 residues long. The chain's CDR3 is CASSHSTGRNQPQHF. The CDR3 nucleotides are TGTGCCAGCAGCCACTCAACAGGGCGAAATCAGCCCCAGCATTTT.

The V gene is TRBV4-3, the J gene TRBJ2-4, with 10 bases aligning to TRBD2. The V gene end was trimmed by 0 bases and the J gene end by 6 bases; junction bases not matched to a gene: 8. Germline V gene lookup returns CDR1 LGHNA and CDR2 YSLEER. This CDR3 has 17 residues. The CDR3: CASSQDPPSGSSNIQYF. Here the CDR3 DNA reads TGCGCCAGCAGCCAAGATCCCCCTAGCGGGAGTTCAAACATTCAGTACTTC.

The chain couples TRBV7-2 to TRBJ2-5; D is unresolved. V gave up 5 bases and J gave up 5 bases, with 15 bases separating them. CDR3 length: 14 amino acids. Per germline, CDR1 SGHTA and CDR2 FQGNSA. CDR3 DNA: TGTGCCAGCAGCCGCCCAGGTGTTCAGGAGACCCAGTACTTC. It codes for CASSRPGVQETQYF. Full variable domain (remainder filled in from reference TRBV7-2 and TRBJ2-5): GAGVSQSPSNKVTEKGKDVELRCDPISGHTALYWYRQSLGQGLEFLIYFQGNSAPDKSGLPSDRFSAERTGGSVSTLTIQRTQQEDSAVYLCASSRPGVQETQYFGPGTRLLVL.

The CDR3 loop reads CASSLDGTGSGYTF. Written as DNA, the CDR3 is TGTGCCAGCAGCTTAGACGGGACAGGGTCTGGCTACACCTTC. J is TRBJ1-2 and V is TRBV7-9; 9 bases agree with TRBD1. The germline V gene has CDR1 SEHNR and CDR2 FQNEAQ (reference sequence). The CDR3 sequence is 14 residues long. Trimming removed 1 base from V and 7 bases from J; junction bases left unmatched: 4.

This clonotype was counted a few times. The chain recombines TRBV27 with TRBJ2-1, with TRBD2 matching 13 bases. The CDR3 sequence is 16 residues long. Germline V lookup: CDR1 MNHEY, CDR2 SMNVEV (reference sequence). J lost 5 bases, V lost 7 bases, and 8 bases had no gene match. The CDR3 here is CASTMGLAGLNNEQFF. The CDR3 nucleotides are TGTGCCAGCACCATGGGACTAGCGGGGCTGAACAATGAGCAGTTCTTC.

In this sample, this clonotype turned up a few times. The V and J genes are TRBV7-8 and TRBJ1-1, with D maybe TRBD1 (5 bases). V lost 2 bases and J lost 6, with 16 bases in between. In germline, CDR1 is SGHVS, CDR2 FQNEAQ. The CDR3 has 15 amino acids. As DNA, the CDR3 is TGTGCCAGCAGCTTACAAGGGGCTATAGGGGCTGAAGCTTTCTTT. This codes for CASSLQGAIGAEAFF. The complete variable domain, with remaining parts taken from reference TRBV7-8 and TRBJ1-1, reads GAGVSQSPRYKVAKRGQDVALRCDPISGHVSLFWYQQALGQGPEFLTYFQNEAQLDKSGLPSDRFFAERPEGSVSTLKIQRTQQEDSAVYLCASSLQGAIGAEAFFGQGTRLTVV.

The chain couples TRBV24-1 to TRBJ1-1; D gene ambiguous. CDR3 length: 13 residues. Germline CDR1 KGHDR, CDR2 SFDVKD. With 8 bases removed from V and 1 base from J, the gap between germline ends came to 10 bases. The CDR3 DNA reads as TGTGCCACCAAAGGGAGCGCGAACACTGAAGCTTTCTTT. Translated: CATKGSANTEAFF.

The sample holds a few counts of this clonotype. The V gene is TRBV7-3, the J gene TRBJ2-3; 7 bases agree with TRBD2. The CDR3 runs 16 residues. Germline CDR1 is SGHTA and CDR2 is FQGTGA. Trimming removed 0 bases from V and 2 bases from J; junction bases left unmatched: 5. The CDR3 spells CASSLTGTTFTDTQYF. As DNA, the CDR3 is TGTGCCAGCAGCTTAACCGGGACTACATTCACAGATACGCAGTATTTT. Complete variable domain (other parts from reference TRBV7-3 and TRBJ2-3): GAGVSQTPSNKVTEKGKYVELRCDPISGHTALYWYRQSLGQGPEFLIYFQGTGAADDSGLPNDRFFAVRPEGSVSTLKIQRTERGDSAVYLCASSLTGTTFTDTQYFGPGTRLTVL.

This chain connects TRBV5-1 to TRBJ2-2, with D perhaps TRBD2 (5 bases). With 4 bases removed from V and 6 bases from J, the gap between germline ends came to 16 bases. CDR3 length: 15 amino acids. CDR1 and CDR2 (germline): SGHRS, YFSETQ. The CDR3 DNA follows: TGCGCCAGCAGCGAGGGAAACGTGATGTCCGGGGAGCTGTTTTTT. This codes for CASSEGNVMSGELFF.

This clonotype came up many times. V gene TRBV27 combines with J gene TRBJ2-1; 10 bases are a match to TRBD2. V was clipped by 7 bases and J by 7 bases; unmatched bases: 7. CDR1 is MNHEY, CDR2 SMNVEV, per germline (reference sequence). The CDR3 is 14 residues long. CDR3 DNA: TGTGCCAGCACTAGACTAGCGGGTAGGAATGAGCAGTTCTTC. Translating it yields CASTRLAGRNEQFF.

The chain combines TRBV6-5 with TRBJ1-1, with 7 positions matching TRBD1. The CDR3 has 13 residues. Per the germline V gene, CDR1 is MNHEY and CDR2 is SVGAGI. The trim removed 8 bases at V and 7 bases at J, leaving 10 bases unmatched. The CDR3 region has the DNA TGTGCCAGCCGACGAGACAGGGCGGATGAAGCTTTCTTT. Its translation is CASRRDRADEAFF.

This clonotype has more than one count but fewer than ten. The gene calls are TRBV6-5 and TRBJ1-3; D possibly corresponds to TRBD1 (6 bases). The CDR3 covers 17 residues. The V and J ends lost 0 bases and 1 base respectively, with 13 bases between them. CDR1 is MNHEY and CDR2 is SVGAGI in the germline V gene. The CDR3 region is CASSYSGQGSSGNTIYF. The CDR3 region has the DNA TGTGCCAGCAGTTACTCGGGGCAGGGGAGTTCTGGAAACACCATATATTTT.

The rearrangement uses TRBV7-3 and TRBJ2-3; TRBD2 might be the D (7 bases). V was clipped by 5 bases and J by 3 bases, with 15 bases between them. CDR3 length equals 15 residues. Per the germline V gene, CDR1 is SGHTA and CDR2 is FQGTGA. The CDR3 DNA follows: TGTGCCAGCAGCCGTTCGGGGGGCTCGACAGATACGCAGTATTTT. This encodes CASSRSGGSTDTQYF.

This clonotype has just a few counts. The chain's CDR3 is CASSLGIISYEQYF. The CDR3 DNA sequence: TGTGCCAGCAGCCTGGGAATTATCTCCTACGAGCAGTACTTC. The chain carries TRBV11-2 and TRBJ2-7, with no clear D. V gave up 5 bases and J gave up 0 bases, with 11 bases separating them. The CDR3 is 14 residues long. Germline loops: CDR1 SGHAT, CDR2 FQNNGV. Full variable domain (outside the CDR3, taken from reference TRBV11-2 and TRBJ2-7): EAGVAQSPRYKIIEKRQSVAFWCNPISGHATLYWYQQILGQGPKLLIQFQNNGVVDDSQLPKDRFSAERLKGVDSTLKIQPAKLEDSAVYLCASSLGIISYEQYFGPGTRLTVT.

This clonotype has only a few counts. The V and J genes are TRBV9 and TRBJ2-1; D is perhaps TRBD2 (6 bases). V was shortened by 0 bases and J by 9 bases, with 22 bases between the two germline ends. The germline gives CDR1 SGDLS, CDR2 YYNGEE. CDR3 length: 17 residues. Here the CDR3 DNA reads TGTGCCAGCAGCGTAGGACCGGAGGGGAGTGGGCTGAGTGAGCAGTTCTTC. The encoded protein is CASSVGPEGSGLSEQFF. The full variable domain, completed using reference TRBV9 and TRBJ2-1, is DSGVTQTPKHLITATGQRVTLRCSPRSGDLSVYWYQQSLDQGLQFLIQYYNGEERAKGNILERFSAQQFPDLHSELNLSSLELGDSALYFCASSVGPEGSGLSEQFFGPGTRLTVL.

The J gene is TRBJ2-7, the V gene TRBV6-2 or TRBV6-3; the D gene is possibly TRBD2 (6 bases). The V and J ends lost 6 bases and 0 bases respectively, with 12 bases between them. The CDR3 runs 14 residues. CDR1 and CDR2 (germline): MNHEY, SVGEGT. CDR3 in amino acids: CASRYSGYSYEQYF. The CDR3, as DNA: TGTGCCAGCAGATATAGCGGATACTCCTACGAGCAGTACTTC.

The rearrangement uses TRBV7-9 and TRBJ1-1; D unresolved. Trimming cost V 1 base and J 0 bases, with 12 bases left between them. This CDR3 is built from 16 residues. CDR1 and CDR2 from the germline V gene are SEHNR and FQNEAQ (reference sequence). The CDR3 region has the DNA TGTGCCAGCAGCTTAGAAACGGGGAATCTGAACACTGAAGCTTTCTTT. Amino acids: CASSLETGNLNTEAFF.

Ten or more counts support this clonotype. V and J are TRBV12-3 or TRBV12-4 and TRBJ2-1; TRBD2 matches at 8 bases. CDR3 length: 15 residues. After removal of 6 bases from V and 0 bases from J, the junction contained 4 bases not matched to a gene. The CDR3 region is CASRDLAGSYNEQFF. The CDR3, as DNA: TGTGCCAGCAGGGATCTAGCGGGCTCCTACAATGAGCAGTTCTTC.

This clonotype was counted only a few times. This chain connects TRBV7-2 to TRBJ2-7; D is ambiguous. The germline V gene encodes CDR1 SGHTA and CDR2 FQGNSA. This CDR3 is built from 15 residues. Trimming took off 5 bases at V and 3 bases at J, with 17 bases between the two ends. In nucleotides, the CDR3 is TGTGCCAGCAGCCCCTTCAGTTCTAGTAGCTACGAGCAGTACTTC. Translating gives CASSPFSSSSYEQYF.

DNA for the CDR3: TGCGCCAGCAGCTTGGTGGGAGGACAGGGCTCCTACAATGAGCAGTTCTTC. This translates into CASSLVGGQGSYNEQFF. The rearrangement uses TRBV5-1 and TRBJ2-1; 8 bases fit TRBD1. With V trimmed by 0 bases and J by 0 bases, 5 bases remained unmatched. The CDR3 runs to 17 residues. Per the germline V gene, CDR1 is SGHRS and CDR2 is YFSETQ.

A single count supports this clonotype. The V and J genes are TRBV3-1 and TRBJ2-3; the D gene is possibly TRBD2 (7 bases). The CDR3 runs to 15 residues. The germline CDR1 and CDR2 sequences are LGHDT and YNNKEL (reference sequence). V lost 4 bases and J lost 4, with 15 bases in between. The DNA of the CDR3 is TGTGCCAGCAGCCTCTCCCCGGGGGGCGCAGATACGCAGTATTTT. Protein sequence: CASSLSPGGADTQYF.

This clonotype has at least ten counts. The chain combines TRBV5-1 with TRBJ2-7; D perhaps matches TRBD2 (5 bases). Trimming pared 4 bases from V and 7 bases from J, leaving 18 bases between. The CDR3 length is 14 residues. CDR1 and CDR2 (germline): SGHRS, YFSETQ. The CDR3 DNA reads as TGCGCCAGCAGCGCGGCCGTCGGGGTTGGGGAGCAGTACTTC. As protein: CASSAAVGVGEQYF.

This clonotype has a handful of counts. The rearrangement uses TRBV5-6 and TRBJ2-3; D call uncertain. The V end was cut by 0 bases, the J end by 2 bases, with 7 bases between. Germline V CDR1 and CDR2: SGHDT, YYEEEE. This CDR3 spans 14 amino acids. The CDR3 coding sequence is TGTGCCAGCAGCTTGGCTAGATCCACAGATACGCAGTATTTT. Protein: CASSLARSTDTQYF. The full variable domain, rest sourced from reference TRBV5-6 and TRBJ2-3, is DAGVTQSPTHLIKTRGQQVTLRCSPKSGHDTVSWYQQALGQGPQFIFQYYEEEERQRGNFPDRFSGHQFPNYSSELNVNALLLGDSALYLCASSLARSTDTQYFGPGTRLTVL.

This clonotype was picked up a small number of times. This sequence joins TRBV5-1 and TRBJ1-1; D unresolved. V was cut by 0 bases and J by 4 bases, with 10 bases left in between. Germline assignment: CDR1 SGHRS and CDR2 YFSETQ. The CDR3 is 14 amino acids. CDR3 nucleotide sequence: TGCGCCAGCAGCTTGGAACACGACGGCACTGAAGCTTTCTTT. This sequence encodes CASSLEHDGTEAFF.

In DNA form, the CDR3 reads TGTGCCAGCAGCTTAGATATTGGGACTAGTGGAAGGAATGAGCAGTTCTTC. It specifies CASSLDIGTSGRNEQFF. The chain combines TRBV11-2 with TRBJ2-1; 8 positions match TRBD2. The CDR3 is 17 amino acids. The ends lost 0 bases at V and 7 bases at J; junction bases unmatched: 11. From germline, CDR1 is SGHAT and CDR2 FQNNGV.

This clonotype was recorded at least ten times. The chain combines TRBV12-3 or TRBV12-4 with TRBJ2-7; D is possibly TRBD1 (6 bases). The CDR3 extends over 12 amino acids. V was trimmed by 4 bases and J by 5 bases, leaving 9 bases between them. The CDR3 DNA reads as TGTGCCAGCAGTTCCACAGGGAACGAGCAGTACTTC. Its protein product is CASSSTGNEQYF.

This clonotype was seen a handful of times. This sequence joins TRBV18 and TRBJ2-3; TRBD1 or TRBD2 may be the D gene (5 bases each). Germline CDR1 and CDR2: KGHSH and LQKENI. The CDR3 consists of 15 residues. V was clipped by 2 bases and J by 4 bases, with 13 bases between them. The DNA for the CDR3 is TGTGCCAGCTCACCAACGGCAGGGAGTGCAGATACGCAGTATTTT. It codes for CASSPTAGSADTQYF.

The rearrangement joins TRBV6-6 to TRBJ1-1; D might be TRBD1 (6 bases). Germline CDR1 MNHNY, CDR2 SVGAGI (reference sequence). Trimming pared 0 bases from V and 7 bases from J, leaving 18 bases between. This CDR3 has 16 residues. CDR3 coding DNA: TGTGCCAGCAGTTACTCGAACAGGGAAAGCAGAAATGAAGCTTTCTTT. As protein: CASSYSNRESRNEAFF.